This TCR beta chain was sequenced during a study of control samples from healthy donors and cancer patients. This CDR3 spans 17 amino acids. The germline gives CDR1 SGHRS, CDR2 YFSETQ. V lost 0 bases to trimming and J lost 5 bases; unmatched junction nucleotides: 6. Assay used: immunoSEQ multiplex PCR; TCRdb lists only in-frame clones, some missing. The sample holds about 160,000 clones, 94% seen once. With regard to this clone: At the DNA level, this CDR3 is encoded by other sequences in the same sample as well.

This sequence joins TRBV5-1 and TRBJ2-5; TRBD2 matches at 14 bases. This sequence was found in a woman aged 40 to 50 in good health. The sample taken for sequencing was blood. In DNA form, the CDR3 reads TGCGCCAGCAGCTTGGGACTAGCGGGGGGGTTGGATGAGACCCAGTACTTC. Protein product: CASSLGLAGGLDETQYF.